The 18 T cell receptor beta chains below come from one sample, sequenced in a study of vaccination and CD4 T cells after COVID-19. Treatment given: 10-day PBMC culture with coronavirus spike peptide pools or control peptides (ViraFEST assay). The antigens these receptors bind are not known. The Oncomine TCR Beta short-read assay generated sequence data from the DNA of cultured CD4+ T cells. Each CDR3 protein is one row after TCRdb ran MiXCR on the PCR reads. The sample lists approximately 23,000 distinct CDR3 sequences; approximately 30% were seen once. The sequenced sample consisted of cultured CD4+ T cells from blood. The origin of the receptors is a human donor with COVID-19.

The chain links TRBV12-3 or TRBV12-4 to TRBJ2-7; 14 nucleotides line up with TRBD2. CDR3 length equals 15 residues. The V and J ends lost 6 bases and 7 bases, in that order; junction bases with no gene match: 8. The CDR3, as DNA: TGTGCCAGCAGACCGGGACTAGCGGGGGCCGGAGAGCAGTACTTC. It codes for CASRPGLAGAGEQYF.

The chain employs TRBV6-5 and TRBJ1-5, with D possibly matching TRBD1 (5 bases). The CDR3 is 14 amino acids. Germline CDR1 and CDR2: MNHEY and SVGAGI. V was pared by 4 bases and J by 1 base, with 8 bases between. CDR3 bases: TGTGCCAGCAGTTTCAGGGCGAGCAATCAGCCCCAGCATTTT. This encodes CASSFRASNQPQHF.

This clonotype was recorded once. The chain carries TRBV20-1 and TRBJ2-5; possible D gene TRBD2, 6 bases. Germline CDR1 and CDR2: DFQATT and SNEGSKA (reference sequence). This CDR3 is built from 12 residues. The germline V and J ends were trimmed by 5 bases and 5 bases, with 12 bases remaining between them. The CDR3 is CSAAGLGETQYF. CDR3 in DNA: TGCAGTGCTGCGGGACTCGGTGAGACCCAGTACTTC.

The CDR3: CASRTFSPLHF. The DNA of the CDR3 is TGCGCCAGCAGAACGTTTTCACCCCTCCACTTT. The chain employs TRBV10-1 and TRBJ1-6; D gene unclear. The CDR3 totals 11 residues. The germline CDR1 and CDR2 sequences are WNHNN and SYGVQD (reference sequence). V was shortened by 6 bases and J by 9 bases, with 6 bases between the two germline ends.

The chain carries TRBV2 and TRBJ2-5, with unresolved D. Germline-derived CDR1 and CDR2 are SNHLY and FYNNEI. The CDR3 is made up of 13 amino acids. The V gene lost 8 bases and the J gene lost 2 bases, with 12 bases spanning the gap. The CDR3 protein is CASARSGQETQYF. CDR3 DNA: TGTGCCAGCGCCAGATCCGGACAAGAGACCCAGTACTTC.

This clonotype is categorized as medium-sized. V gene TRBV20-1 combines with J gene TRBJ1-2, with 12 bases matching TRBD1. After removal of 5 bases from V and 7 bases from J, the junction contained 11 bases not matched to a gene. This CDR3 comprises 15 residues. Germline V gene lookup returns CDR1 DFQATT and CDR2 SNEGSKA (reference sequence). CDR3 DNA sequence: TGCAGTGCTCGCCTCCGGGACAGGGGGCGGTTTGGCTACACCTTC. Its translation is CSARLRDRGRFGYTF.

The chain recombines TRBV20-1 with TRBJ1-1; 10 bases match TRBD1. The V segment lost 5 bases and the J segment 6 bases; nucleotides outside the gene matches: 9. This CDR3 has 14 amino acids. Germline CDR1 and CDR2: DFQATT and SNEGSKA (reference sequence). CDR3 protein: CSASRGDRGAEAFF. The DNA of the CDR3 is TGCAGTGCTTCCCGAGGGGACAGGGGCGCTGAAGCTTTCTTT.

This clonotype was found a few times. This chain connects TRBV11-3 to TRBJ1-6; D perhaps matches TRBD1 (5 bases). CDR1 and CDR2 from the germline V gene are SGHNT and YENEEA. The CDR3 is made up of 15 amino acids. Trimming pared 1 base from V and 13 bases from J, leaving 17 bases between. The CDR3 bases are TGTGCCAGCAGCTTAGGCACCCATTTGGGGACTCCCCTCCACTTT. It yields the protein CASSLGTHLGTPLHF.

The table lists this clonotype with a few counts. Germline is not matched at one junction end, which may reflect a read error. The chain uses TRBV7-7 and TRBJ2-1; D gene ambiguous. The V gene's germline CDR1 is SSHAT and CDR2 FNYEAQ (reference sequence). The CDR3 is 13 residues long. The CDR3 reads CASSPQTYNEQFF. In nucleotides, the CDR3 is TGTGCTAGCAGCCCCCAGACCTACAATGAGCAGTTCTTC. Filled out from reference TRBV7-7 and TRBJ2-1, the complete variable domain reads GAGVSQSPRYKVTKRGQDVTLRCDPISSHATLYWYQQALGQGPEFLTYFNYEAQPDKSGLPSDRFSAERPEGSISTLTIQRTEQRDSAMYRCASSPQTYNEQFFGPGTRLTVL.

The CDR3 loop reads CASSSFSLQETQYF. DNA of the CDR3: TGTGCCAGCAGTTCCTTTTCCCTACAAGAGACCCAGTACTTC. J is TRBJ2-5 and V is TRBV6-2 or TRBV6-3; D unclear. The germline gives CDR1 MNHEY, CDR2 SVGEGT. V gave up 4 bases and J gave up 2 bases, with 11 bases separating them. CDR3 length equals 14 residues.

There are a few counts of this clonotype. The chain couples TRBV2 to TRBJ2-7; D ambiguous. Germline CDR1 reads SNHLY; CDR2 reads FYNNEI. Trimming removed 8 bases at V and 0 bases at J, with 20 bases between. This CDR3 has 16 residues. CDR3 in DNA: TGTGCCAGCCCGCCAAGTAGGGCGGCGAGCTCCTACGAGCAGTACTTC. The encoded protein is CASPPSRAASSYEQYF. The whole variable domain, filled in from reference TRBV2 and TRBJ2-7, reads EPEVTQTPSHQVTQMGQEVILRCVPISNHLYFYWYRQILGQKVEFLVSFYNNEISEKSEIFDDQFSVERPDGSNFTLKIRSTKLEDSAMYFCASPPSRAASSYEQYFGPGTRLTVT.

The rearrangement uses TRBV5-5 and TRBJ2-2; maybe TRBD2 (6 bases). This CDR3 region has 16 residues. Between the trimmed V and J ends, which lost 0 bases and 6 bases, there was a span of 15 bases. Germline V lookup: CDR1 SGHKS, CDR2 YYEKEE (reference sequence). The CDR3 sequence: CASSLVPGLEAGELFF. Here the CDR3 DNA reads TGTGCCAGCAGCTTGGTACCGGGACTTGAGGCCGGGGAGCTGTTTTTT.

The chain is built from TRBV10-1 and TRBJ2-7, with D tentatively TRBD2 (5 bases). CDR1 WNHNN and CDR2 SYGVQD come from the germline V gene (reference sequence). Trimming took 8 bases from V and 5 from J, leaving 19 bases between them. This CDR3 has 14 residues. CDR3 bases: TGCGCCAGCGGGGATCCTTCTAGCCGCCACGAGCAGTACTTC. Its translation: CASGDPSSRHEQYF.

This sequence joins TRBV27 and TRBJ2-1, with 13 bases identical to TRBD2. CDR3 size: 15 residues. Germline CDR1 is MNHEY and CDR2 is SMNVEV (reference sequence). J was trimmed by 8 bases and V by 5 bases; bases with no gene match: 6. The CDR3 nucleotides read TGTGCCAGCAGTCCAGGGACTAGCGGGGTATATGAGCAGTTCTTC. This encodes CASSPGTSGVYEQFF.

This clonotype was counted between two and nine times. The rearrangement links TRBV20-1 to TRBJ2-7; TRBD1 is a possible D gene (5 bases). Germline V gene sequence: CDR1 DFQATT, CDR2 SNEGSKA (reference sequence). V was clipped by 4 bases and J by 2 bases, with 15 bases between them. The CDR3 sequence is 14 residues long. CDR3 protein: CSATVDSLTYEQYF. In DNA, the CDR3 is TGCAGTGCTACCGTCGACAGCCTTACCTACGAGCAGTACTTC.

The rearrangement uses TRBV19 and TRBJ2-5; 12 positions agree with TRBD1. Germline loops: CDR1 LNHDA, CDR2 SQIVND (reference sequence). Trimming cost V 2 bases and J 5 bases; bases outside gene matches: 6. The CDR3 covers 16 residues. The CDR3 spells CASSITGQGAGETQYF. In nucleotides, the CDR3 is TGTGCCAGTAGTATAACGGGACAGGGGGCCGGGGAGACCCAGTACTTC.

This clonotype turned up a few times. V is TRBV5-1 and J is TRBJ2-3; 8 bases are shared with TRBD2. The CDR3 has 13 amino acids. Per germline, CDR1 SGHRS and CDR2 YFSETQ. J lost 5 bases, V lost 4 bases, and 3 bases had no gene match. The CDR3 DNA reads TGCGCCAGCAGCGCGGGGGGAGGAGATACGCAGTATTTT. This translates into CASSAGGGDTQYF. The full variable domain, in which reference TRBV5-1 and TRBJ2-3 provide the parts outside the CDR3, is KAGVTQTPRYLIKTRGQQVTLSCSPISGHRSVSWYQQTPGQGLQFLFEYFSETQRNKGNFPGRFSGRQFSNSRSEMNVSTLELGDSALYLCASSAGGGDTQYFGPGTRLTVL.

The chain is built from TRBV18 and TRBJ1-5, with TRBD1 matching 8 bases. CDR1 and CDR2 (germline): KGHSH, LQKENI. J gave up 7 bases and V 3 bases, and 5 bases lay outside the gene matches. The CDR3 is 14 residues long. DNA for the CDR3: TGTGCCAGCTCACCCGAGGACAGGGCGCAGCCCCAGCATTTT. It is translated as CASSPEDRAQPQHF.